Listed here is a single T cell receptor (beta chain). Its antigen is unidentified. CDR1 and CDR2 from the germline V gene are SNHLY and FYNNEI. Trimming took off 7 bases at V and 5 bases at J, with 15 bases between the two ends. CDR3 size: 13 residues. This specimen belongs to a study of prognosis after radiotherapy for stage I lung cancer. Study summary: At a biologically effective dose of at least 100 Gy and in 3 to 5 fractions, SBRT was the radiotherapy delivered.

Findings and caveats of the study: Before stereotactic body radiation therapy the median unique TCR clone count was approximately 10,000, and afterwards it fell to approximately 6,900.

The TCR beta CDR3 region was amplified from genomic DNA, with two rounds of multiplex PCR being used for the amplification. The use of primers specific to each TRBV and TRBJ gene characterized first-round PCR. Using its own MiXCR run on the multiplex PCR reads, TCRdb lists one record per CDR3 protein. The table has just over 30,000 distinct CDR3 sequences, about 34% seen once; the top ten hold around 30%. The chain carries TRBV2 and TRBJ2-7; D is perhaps TRBD1 (6 bases). The sequencing used PBMCs, collected before or after stereotactic body radiation therapy (not recorded which). The receptor's source is a donor aged 50 or older with non-small cell lung cancer. CDR3 loop: CASKPTGDHEQYF. CDR3 sequence (DNA): TGTGCCAGCAAACCGACAGGAGACCACGAGCAGTACTTC.